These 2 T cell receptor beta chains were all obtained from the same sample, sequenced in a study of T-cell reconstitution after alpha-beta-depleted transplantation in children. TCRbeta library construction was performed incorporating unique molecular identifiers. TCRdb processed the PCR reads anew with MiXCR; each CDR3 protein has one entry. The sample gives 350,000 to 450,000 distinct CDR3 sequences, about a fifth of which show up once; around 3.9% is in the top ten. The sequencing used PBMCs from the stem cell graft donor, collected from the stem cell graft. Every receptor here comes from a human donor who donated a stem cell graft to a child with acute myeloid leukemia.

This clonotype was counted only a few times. The CDR3 region is CASSLDRINYGYTF. In DNA, the CDR3 is TGTGCCAGCAGTTTGGACAGGATAAACTATGGCTACACCTTC. The chain recombines TRBV6-5 with TRBJ1-2, with 7 bases aligning to TRBD1. J was trimmed by 2 bases and V by 4 bases; bases with no gene match: 4. This CDR3 has 14 amino acids. Germline values: CDR1 MNHEY, CDR2 SVGAGI.

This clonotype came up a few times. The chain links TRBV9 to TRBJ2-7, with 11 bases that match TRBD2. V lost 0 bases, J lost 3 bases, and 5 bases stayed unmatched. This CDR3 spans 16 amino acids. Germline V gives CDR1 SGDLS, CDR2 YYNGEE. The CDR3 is CASSVGGTSGLYEQYF. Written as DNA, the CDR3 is TGTGCCAGCAGCGTAGGAGGGACTAGCGGCCTCTACGAGCAGTACTTC.